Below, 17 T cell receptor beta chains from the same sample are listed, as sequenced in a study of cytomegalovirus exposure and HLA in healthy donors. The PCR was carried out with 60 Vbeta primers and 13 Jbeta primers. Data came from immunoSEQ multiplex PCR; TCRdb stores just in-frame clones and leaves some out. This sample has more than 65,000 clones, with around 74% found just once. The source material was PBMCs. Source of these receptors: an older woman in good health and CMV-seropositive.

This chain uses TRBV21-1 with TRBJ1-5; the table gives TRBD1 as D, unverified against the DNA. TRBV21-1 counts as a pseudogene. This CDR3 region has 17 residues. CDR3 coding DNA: TGTGCCAGCAGCAAAAGACCGGACAGGGTGTACAATCAGCCCCAGCATTTT. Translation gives CASSKRPDRVYNQPQHF.

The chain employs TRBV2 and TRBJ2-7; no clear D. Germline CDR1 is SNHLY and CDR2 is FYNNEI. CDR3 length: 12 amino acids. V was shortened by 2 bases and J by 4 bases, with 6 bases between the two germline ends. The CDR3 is CASSEQNYEQYF. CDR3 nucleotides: TGTGCCAGCAGTGAACAGAATTACGAGCAGTACTTC.

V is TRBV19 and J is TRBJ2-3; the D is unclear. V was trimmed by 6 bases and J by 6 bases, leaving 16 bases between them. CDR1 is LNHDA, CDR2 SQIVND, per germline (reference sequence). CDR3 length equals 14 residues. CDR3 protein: CASSRAMVRDTQYF. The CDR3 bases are TGTGCCAGTAGCAGAGCGATGGTAAGGGATACGCAGTATTTT. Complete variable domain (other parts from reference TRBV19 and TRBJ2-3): DGGITQSPKYLFRKEGQNVTLSCEQNLNHDAMYWYRQDPGQGLRLIYYSQIVNDFQKGDIAEGYSVSREKKESFPLTVTSAQKNPTAFYLCASSRAMVRDTQYFGPGTRLTVL.

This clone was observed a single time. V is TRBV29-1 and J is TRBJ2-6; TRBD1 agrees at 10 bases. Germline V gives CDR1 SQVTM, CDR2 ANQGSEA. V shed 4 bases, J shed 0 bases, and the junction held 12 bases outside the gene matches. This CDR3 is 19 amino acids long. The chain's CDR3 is CSVASQDRTGGSGANVLTF. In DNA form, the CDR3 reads TGCAGCGTTGCTTCCCAGGATAGGACAGGGGGCTCTGGGGCCAACGTCCTGACTTTC.

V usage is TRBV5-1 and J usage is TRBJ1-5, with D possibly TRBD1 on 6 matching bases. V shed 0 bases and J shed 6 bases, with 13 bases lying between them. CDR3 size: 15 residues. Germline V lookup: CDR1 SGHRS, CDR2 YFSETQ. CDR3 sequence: CASSLGGGIGQPQHF. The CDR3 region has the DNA TGCGCCAGCAGCTTGGGAGGGGGAATAGGTCAGCCCCAGCATTTT.

This CDR3 is CASARGGGSNTGELFF. The CDR3, as DNA: TGTGCCAGTGCTAGAGGTGGCGGATCGAACACCGGGGAGCTGTTTTTT. The chain employs TRBV11-3 and TRBJ2-2, with D unresolved. The germline gives CDR1 SGHNT, CDR2 YENEEA. V lost 9 bases and J 0 bases, leaving 17 bases between the germline ends. CDR3 length: 16 residues.

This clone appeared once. CDR3 loop: CASSQSPTRSSYNEQFF. The CDR3, as DNA: TGTGCCAGCAGCCAAAGCCCAACCCGGAGCTCCTACAATGAGCAGTTCTTC. V and J are TRBV4-2 and TRBJ2-1; D call uncertain. There are 17 residues in the CDR3. Germline CDR1 reads LGHNA; CDR2 reads YNFKEQ. V was trimmed by 2 bases and J by 0 bases, leaving 14 bases between them.

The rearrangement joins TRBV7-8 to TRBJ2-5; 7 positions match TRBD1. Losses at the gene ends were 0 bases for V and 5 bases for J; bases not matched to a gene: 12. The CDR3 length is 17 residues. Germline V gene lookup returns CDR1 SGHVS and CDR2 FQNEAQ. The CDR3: CASSLASGTEIRETQYF. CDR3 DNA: TGTGCCAGCAGCTTAGCATCCGGGACAGAGATAAGGGAGACCCAGTACTTC.

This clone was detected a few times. The CDR3 DNA is TGCGCCAGCAGCCAAAGGTTCGGGGACACTGAAGCTTTCTTT. Translating gives CASSQRFGDTEAFF. This sequence joins TRBV4-1 and TRBJ1-1, with no clear D. Between the trimmed V and J ends, which lost 2 bases and 3 bases, there was a span of 10 bases. Germline V gene lookup returns CDR1 MGHRA and CDR2 YSYEKL. The CDR3 is 14 amino acids.

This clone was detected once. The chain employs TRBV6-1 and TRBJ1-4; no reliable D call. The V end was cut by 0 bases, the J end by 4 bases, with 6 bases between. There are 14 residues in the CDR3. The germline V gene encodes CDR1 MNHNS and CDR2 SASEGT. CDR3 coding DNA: TGTGCCAGCAGTGAAGCAGCCAATAATGAAAAACTGTTTTTT. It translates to CASSEAANNEKLFF.

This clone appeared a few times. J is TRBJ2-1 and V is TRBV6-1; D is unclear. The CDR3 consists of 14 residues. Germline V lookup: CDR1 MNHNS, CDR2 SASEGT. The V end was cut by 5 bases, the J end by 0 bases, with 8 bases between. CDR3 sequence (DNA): TGTGCCAGCAGTATACCGAGCTCCTACAATGAGCAGTTCTTC. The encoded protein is CASSIPSSYNEQFF.

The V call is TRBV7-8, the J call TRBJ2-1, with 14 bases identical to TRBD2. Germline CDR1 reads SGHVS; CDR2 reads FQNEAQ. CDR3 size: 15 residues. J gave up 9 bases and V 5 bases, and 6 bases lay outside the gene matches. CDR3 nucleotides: TGTGCCAGCAGCACGGGACTAGCGGGAGTTGGTGAGCAGTTCTTC. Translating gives CASSTGLAGVGEQFF.

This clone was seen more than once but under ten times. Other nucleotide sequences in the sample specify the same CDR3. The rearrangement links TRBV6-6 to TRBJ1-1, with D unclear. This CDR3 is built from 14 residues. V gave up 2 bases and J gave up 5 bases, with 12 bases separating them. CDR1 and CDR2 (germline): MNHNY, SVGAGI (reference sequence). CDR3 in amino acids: CASSYPTVETEAFF. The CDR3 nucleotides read TGTGCCAGCAGTTACCCAACCGTGGAGACTGAAGCTTTCTTT.

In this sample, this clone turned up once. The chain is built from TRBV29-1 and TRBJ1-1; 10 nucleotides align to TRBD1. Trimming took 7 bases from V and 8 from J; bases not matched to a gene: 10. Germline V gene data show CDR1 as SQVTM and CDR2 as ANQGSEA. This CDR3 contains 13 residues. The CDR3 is CSALDRGRVEAFF. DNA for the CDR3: TGCAGCGCCCTCGACAGGGGGCGGGTGGAAGCTTTCTTT. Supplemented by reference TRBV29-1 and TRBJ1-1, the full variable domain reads SAVISQKPSRDICQRGTSLTIQCQVDSQVTMMFWYRQQPGQSLTLIATANQGSEATYESGFVIDKFPISRPNLTFSTLTVSNMSPEDSSIYLCSALDRGRVEAFFGQGTRLTVV.

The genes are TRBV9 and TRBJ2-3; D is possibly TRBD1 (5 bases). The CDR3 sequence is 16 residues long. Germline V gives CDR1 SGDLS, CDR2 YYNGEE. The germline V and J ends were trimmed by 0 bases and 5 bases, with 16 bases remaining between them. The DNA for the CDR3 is TGTGCCAGCAGCGTAGGGGGCAGGGCGGTTAAAGATACGCAGTATTTT. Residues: CASSVGGRAVKDTQYF.

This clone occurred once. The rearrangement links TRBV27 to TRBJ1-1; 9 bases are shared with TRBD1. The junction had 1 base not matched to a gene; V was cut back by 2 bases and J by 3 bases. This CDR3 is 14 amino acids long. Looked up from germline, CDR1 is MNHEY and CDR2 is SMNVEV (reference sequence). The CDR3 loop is CASSLGTGYTEAFF. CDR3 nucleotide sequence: TGTGCCAGCAGTTTAGGGACAGGGTACACTGAAGCTTTCTTT.

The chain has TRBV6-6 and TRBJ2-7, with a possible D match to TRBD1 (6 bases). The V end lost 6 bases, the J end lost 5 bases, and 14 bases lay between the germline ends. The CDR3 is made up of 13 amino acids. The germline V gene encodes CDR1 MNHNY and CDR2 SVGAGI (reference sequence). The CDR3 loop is CASSGQRTDEQYF. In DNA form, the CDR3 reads TGTGCCAGCAGCGGACAGCGGACGGACGAGCAGTACTTC.